Reported below is one T cell receptor (beta chain). The data are from a study of shared clonotypes between healthy human individuals. Generated by immunoSEQ multiplex PCR, the TCRdb table keeps only in-frame clones and is missing some. Of more than 2 million clones listed, 95% are singletons. Per the germline V gene, CDR1 is SNHLY and CDR2 is FYNNEI. The length of the CDR3 is 14 residues. Trimming took off 11 bases at V and 2 bases at J, with 13 bases between the two ends. The sequenced sample was naive CD4+ T cells sorted from blood. Subset defined: CD45RA+ positively selected. The sequence derives from a man aged 18 to 29 in good health. This chain uses TRBV2 with TRBJ1-6; no reliable D call. In nucleotides, the CDR3 is TGTGCCCTCGGGGAGGGCGCCTATAATTCACCCCTCCACTTT. Its translation: CALGEGAYNSPLHF.